What follows is one TCR beta chain and its context. This sample stems from a study of T-cell memory formation after mild COVID-19. TCR alpha and TCR beta cDNA libraries carrying sample barcodes and UMIs were produced by 5'RACE using constant-segment primers. TCRdb independently ran MiXCR on the 5' RACE reads; one entry per CDR3 protein. This repertoire shows roughly 550,000 distinct CDR3 sequences, just over 20% found once; its top ten account for around 13%. The germline CDR1 and CDR2 sequences are ENHRY and SYGVKD. J gave up 4 bases and V 6 bases, and 2 bases lay outside the gene matches. The CDR3 sequence is 14 residues long.

The genes are TRBV10-3 and TRBJ2-3, with 12 positions matching TRBD2. The specimen sequenced was PBMCs or a T cell subset sorted from them (not recorded which). This receptor was taken from an adult woman who had mild COVID-19 (a few samples of this study predate the infection). Cell type and time point are not known. In DNA, the CDR3 is TGTGCCATCAGCGCTAGCGGGGGGGCAGATACGCAGTATTTT. Translated, it gives CAISASGGADTQYF.